Presented here are 23 T cell receptor beta chains from one specimen sequenced in a study of tumor and adjacent non-tumor tissue in lung cancer. The library came from three nested PCR rounds adapted from ARM-PCR protocols. In TCRdb, the multiplex PCR reads were re-called with MiXCR into one record per CDR3 protein. This table holds approximately 120,000 distinct CDR3 sequences, 55% to 75% found once. This sample's RNA came from whole unsorted tissue. The sequenced sample was lung tumor tissue. The origin of the receptors is a man aged 30 to 39 with non-small cell lung cancer.

Comments on this clonotype: One base away lies a much larger clone, so this may be a sequencing read error. J is TRBJ2-7 and V is TRBV24-1; TRBD1 agrees at 9 bases. CDR3 length: 14 amino acids. Germline CDR1 KGHDR, CDR2 SFDVKD. The CDR3 DNA is TGTACCACCAGTAAGGGACAGGGCTACTACGAGCAGTACTTC. Its protein is CTTSKGQGYYEQYF.

A single count supports this clonotype. Germline is not matched at one junction end, which may reflect a read error. The chain employs TRBV11-1 and TRBJ2-1, with 7 bases fitting TRBD2. Germline values: CDR1 SGHAT, CDR2 FQDESV (reference sequence). The CDR3 sequence is 18 residues long. CDR3 in DNA: TGTGCCAGCAGCTTAGCGCTAGTGGGGGGGTTTTCTTACAATGACCAGTTCTTC. This encodes CASSLALVGGFSYNDQFF.

This clonotype was recorded at least ten times. This chain uses TRBV6-6 with TRBJ1-5; D not resolved. Germline V gene data show CDR1 as MNHNY and CDR2 as SVGAGI (reference sequence). Trimming left V 0 bases short and J 7 bases short, with 13 bases between. There are 15 residues in the CDR3. The CDR3 reads CASSYSAGIGQPQHF. DNA of the CDR3: TGTGCCAGCAGTTACTCGGCAGGAATCGGGCAGCCCCAGCATTTT.

This clonotype was observed once. A read error may account for a junction end that differs from germline. V usage is TRBV11-3 and J usage is TRBJ2-5; TRBD2 matches at 10 bases. The germline gives CDR1 SGHNT, CDR2 YENEEA. This CDR3 is 15 amino acids long. The CDR3 DNA is TGTGCCAGTAGCTTAGAAGCGGGAGGGCTAGAAACCCAGTACTTC. This translates into CASSLEAGGLETQYF.

Worth noting for this clonotype: Being one base from a much bigger clone, this may be a read error. The chain has TRBV6-6 and TRBJ1-4, with no clear D. Germline values: CDR1 MNHNY, CDR2 SVGAGI (reference sequence). The CDR3 consists of 15 residues. CDR3 nucleotides: TGTGACAGCAGCCAGCCGGGGAAAGGCGATGAAAAACTGTTTTTT. It specifies CDSSQPGKGDEKLFF.

The V gene is TRBV12-3 or TRBV12-4, the J gene TRBJ1-3, with D possibly matching TRBD1 (5 bases). V shed 4 bases and J shed 5 bases, with 18 bases lying between them. The CDR3 extends over 16 amino acids. The CDR3 nucleotides read TGTGCCAGCAGTTACGAGACAGCCTATTCTAGAAACACCATATATTTT. This translates into CASSYETAYSRNTIYF.

The sample holds one count of this clonotype. The DNA is left out, because the CDR3 cannot be placed on it with certainty; the CDR3 is given as TCRdb lists it. The V gene is TRBV20-1, the J gene TRBJ1-2; TRBD1, the table's D call, lacks a check against the DNA. Germline V gene sequence: CDR1 DFQATT, CDR2 SNEGSKA (reference sequence). The CDR3 is made up of 15 amino acids, end residues included. The chain's CDR3 is CSARDRRRIPYGCTF.

A remark on this clonotype: A much larger clone differs from this one at a single base, so this may be a read error. The CDR3 carries no conserved terminal phenylalanine or tryptophan, so it likely arises from a read error. V gene TRBV24-1 combines with J gene TRBJ1-2, with D possibly matching TRBD1 (6 bases). V lost 7 bases to trimming and J lost 2 bases, with 10 bases between them. The CDR3 is 13 amino acids. Per germline, CDR1 KGHDR and CDR2 SFDVKD. The CDR3 loop is CATRDSENYGYTI. CDR3 DNA sequence: TGTGCCACCAGGGACAGCGAAAACTATGGCTACACCATC.

To note about this clonotype: Germline is not matched at one junction end, which may reflect a read error. The genes are TRBV6-1 and TRBJ2-2; TRBD1 might be the D (7 bases). CDR1 and CDR2 (germline): MNHNS, SASEGT. The CDR3 has 15 residues. CDR3 DNA: TGTGCCAGCAGTCTCAGGGGGAGGTTTGCCGGGCAGCTGTTTTTT. Translating gives CASSLRGRFAGQLFF.

The chain joins TRBV11-2 to TRBJ2-1; TRBD2 matches 9 bases. The V gene end was trimmed by 9 bases and the J gene end by 7 bases; junction bases not matched to a gene: 13. The germline V gene has CDR1 SGHAT and CDR2 FQNNGV. The CDR3 extends over 15 amino acids. The CDR3 bases are TGTGCCAGTAGTTTAATCCTAGCGGGGATTAATGAGCAGTTCTTC. Protein sequence: CASSLILAGINEQFF.

About this clonotype itself: The junction does not match germline at one end; this may be a read error. This chain joins TRBV20-1 and TRBJ1-2; a weak D match, TRBD1 (6 bases). The CDR3 contains 12 residues. Germline V gene sequence: CDR1 DFQATT, CDR2 SNEGSKA (reference sequence). The CDR3, as DNA: TGCAGTGCTAGTGCAGGGGTAGGCGGCCACACTTTC. Encoded protein: CSASAGVGGHTF.

Details on this clonotype: A much bigger clone sits one base away, suggesting this may be a read error. This rearrangement joins TRBV6-5 to TRBJ2-6; 10 bases agree with TRBD2. Germline CDR1 is MNHEY and CDR2 is SVGAGI. The CDR3 loop spans 20 amino acids. This CDR3 reads CASSSEPGLAESSGVNVLTF. The CDR3 nucleotides are TGTGCCAGCAGTTCCGAACCCGGACTAGCGGAGAGCTCTGGGGTCAACGTCCTGACTTTC.

About this clonotype: A read error may account for a junction end that differs from germline. The chain couples TRBV5-5 to TRBJ2-3; no firm D call. The CDR3 covers 12 residues. The germline V gene has CDR1 SGHKS and CDR2 YYEKEE (reference sequence). CDR3 loop: CASCLVLGTQYF. CDR3 DNA: TGTGCCAGCTGCTTGGTGTTGGGTACGCAGTATTTT.

In the case of this clonotype: A much larger clone lies a single base off, so this may be a read error. The J gene is TRBJ1-5, the V gene TRBV6-1, with D possibly TRBD1 on 5 matching bases. Trimming took 6 bases from V and 2 from J, leaving 11 bases between them. CDR3 length: 14 amino acids. In germline, CDR1 is MNHNS, CDR2 SASEGT. The CDR3 nucleotides are TGTGCCAGCAGAGTCAGGGTGCGCAATCAGCCCCAGCATTTT. It translates to CASRVRVRNQPQHF.

Note on this clonotype: The junction shows a germline mismatch at one end, possibly a read error. The chain joins TRBV20-1 to TRBJ1-3; TRBD1 matches at 8 bases. The CDR3 totals 15 residues. Germline V gene sequence: CDR1 DFQATT, CDR2 SNEGSKA (reference sequence). CDR3 bases: TGTAGTGCTACCAGGACAGGGAGCCCTGGAAACACCATATATTTT. Its protein product is CSATRTGSPGNTIYF.

Concerning this clonotype: The germline gene is not matched at one end of the junction; a read error may be the cause. The genes are TRBV4-3 and TRBJ2-5, with TRBD1 matching over 9 bases. Germline V gene lookup returns CDR1 LGHNA and CDR2 YSLEER. This CDR3 comprises 14 residues. CDR3 protein: CANSQGTGLETQYF. CDR3 coding DNA: TGCGCCAACAGCCAAGGGACAGGGCTAGAGACCCAGTACTTC.

This clonotype was seen ten or more times. The chain uses TRBV20-1 and TRBJ2-7, with D possibly being TRBD1 (5 bases). This CDR3 has 11 residues. Trimming left V 5 bases short and J 6 bases short, with 11 bases between. CDR1 is DFQATT and CDR2 is SNEGSKA in the germline V gene (reference sequence). This CDR3 is CSASREIEQYF. Here the CDR3 DNA reads TGCAGTGCTTCCAGGGAAATCGAGCAGTACTTC.

Details on this clonotype: A much larger clone differs from this one at a single base, so this may be a read error. CDR3 loop: CASSYSRAGTSTDMQYF. The CDR3 nucleotides read TGTGCCAGCAGTTACTCCCGGGCAGGAACTAGCACAGATATGCAGTATTTT. This chain uses TRBV6-2 or TRBV6-3 with TRBJ2-3; D might be TRBD2 (6 bases). Germline CDR1 is MNHEY and CDR2 is SVGEGT. CDR3 size: 17 residues.

The chain joins TRBV7-2 to TRBJ1-2; D perhaps matches TRBD1 (5 bases). Trimming pared 3 bases from V and 6 bases from J, leaving 14 bases between. This CDR3 region has 14 residues. Germline assignment: CDR1 SGHTA and CDR2 FQGNSA. This CDR3 is CASSFYEGLDGYTF. CDR3 DNA: TGTGCCAGCAGCTTTTACGAGGGGCTGGATGGCTACACCTTC.

In regard to this clonotype: One end of the junction fails to match germline, which may point to a read error. The chain recombines TRBV11-3 with TRBJ2-2, with D perhaps given as TRBD1 or TRBD2 (5 bases each). CDR1 SGHNT and CDR2 YENEEA come from the germline V gene. The CDR3 consists of 13 residues. The CDR3 reads CASSLTRIGDLFF. The CDR3 bases are TGTGCCAGCAGCTTAACGAGGATCGGGGACCTGTTTTTT.

A remark on this clonotype: A much larger clone is a single base away; this may be a read error. The chain has TRBV5-4 and TRBJ2-1; 8 bases match TRBD2. This CDR3 has 17 amino acids. Trimming cost V 0 bases and J 6 bases; bases outside gene matches: 11. From germline, CDR1 is SGHNT and CDR2 YYREEE (reference sequence). The CDR3 reads CASSLGSGTRITNEQFF. CDR3 in DNA: TGTGCCAGCAGCTTGGGTTCCGGGACTAGAATTACCAATGAGCAGTTCTTC. Full variable domain (remainder filled in from reference TRBV5-4 and TRBJ2-1): ETGVTQSPTHLIKTRGQQVTLRCSSQSGHNTVSWYQQALGQGPQFIFQYYREEENGRGNFPPRFSGLQFPNYSSELNVNALELDDSALYLCASSLGSGTRITNEQFFGPGTRLTVL.

A note on this clonotype: At one of its ends the junction is not consistent with the germline gene, which may arise from a read error. This sequence joins TRBV12-3 or TRBV12-4 and TRBJ2-7, with no clear D. There are 11 residues in the CDR3. The CDR3 is CVSSGRYEQYF. Written as DNA, the CDR3 is TGTGTCAGCTCCGGCCGGTACGAGCAGTACTTC.

This chain joins TRBV12-3 or TRBV12-4 and TRBJ2-1; unclear D gene. V dropped 10 bases and J dropped 8 bases, with 15 bases sitting between them. CDR3 length: 12 residues. In nucleotides, the CDR3 is TGTGCCAATACTAAAGGGTTCGATGAGCAGTTCTTC. This sequence encodes CANTKGFDEQFF.